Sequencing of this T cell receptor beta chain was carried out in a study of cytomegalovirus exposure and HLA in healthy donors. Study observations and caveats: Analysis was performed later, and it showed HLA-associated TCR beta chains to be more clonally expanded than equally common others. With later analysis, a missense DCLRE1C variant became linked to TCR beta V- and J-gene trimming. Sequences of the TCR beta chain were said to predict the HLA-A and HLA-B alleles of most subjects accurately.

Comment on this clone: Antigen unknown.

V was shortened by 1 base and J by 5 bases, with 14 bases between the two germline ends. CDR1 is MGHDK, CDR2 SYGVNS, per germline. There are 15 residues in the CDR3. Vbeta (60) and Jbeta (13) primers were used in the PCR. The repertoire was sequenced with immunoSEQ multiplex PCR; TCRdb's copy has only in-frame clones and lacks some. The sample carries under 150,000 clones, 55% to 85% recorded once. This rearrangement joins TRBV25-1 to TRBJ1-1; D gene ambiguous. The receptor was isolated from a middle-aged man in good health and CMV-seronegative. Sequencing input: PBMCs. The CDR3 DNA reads TGTGCCAGCAGTGAATCGTTAGGAGGCCAGACTGAAGCTTTCTTT. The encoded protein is CASSESLGGQTEAFF. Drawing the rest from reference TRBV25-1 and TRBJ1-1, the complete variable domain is EADIYQTPRYLVIGTGKKITLECSQTMGHDKMYWYQQDPGMELHLIHYSYGVNSTEKGDLSSESTVSRIRTEHFPLTLESARPSHTSQYLCASSESLGGQTEAFFGQGTRLTVV.